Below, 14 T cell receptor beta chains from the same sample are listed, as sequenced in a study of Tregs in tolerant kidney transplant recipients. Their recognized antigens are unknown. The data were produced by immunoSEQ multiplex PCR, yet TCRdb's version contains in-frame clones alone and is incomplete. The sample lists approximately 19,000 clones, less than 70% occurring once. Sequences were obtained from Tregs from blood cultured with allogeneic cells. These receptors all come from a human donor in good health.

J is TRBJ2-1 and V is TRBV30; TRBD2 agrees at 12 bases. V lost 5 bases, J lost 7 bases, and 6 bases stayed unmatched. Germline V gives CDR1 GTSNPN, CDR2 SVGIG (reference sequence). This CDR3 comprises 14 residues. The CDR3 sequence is CAWGRTSGINEQFF. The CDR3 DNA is TGTGCCTGGGGGAGGACTAGCGGGATAAATGAGCAGTTCTTC.

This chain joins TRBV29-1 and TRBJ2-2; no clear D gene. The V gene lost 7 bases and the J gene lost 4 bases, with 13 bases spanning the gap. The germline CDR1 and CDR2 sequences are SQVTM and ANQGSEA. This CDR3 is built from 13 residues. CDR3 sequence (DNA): TGCAGCGATGGGCACCGAGGCACCGGGGAGCTGTTTTTT. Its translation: CSDGHRGTGELFF.

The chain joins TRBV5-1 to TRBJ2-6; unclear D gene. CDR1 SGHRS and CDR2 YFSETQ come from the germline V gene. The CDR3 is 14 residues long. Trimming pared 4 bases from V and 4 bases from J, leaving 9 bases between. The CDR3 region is CASSPPAGANVLTF. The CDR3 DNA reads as TGCGCCAGCAGCCCTCCTGCCGGGGCCAACGTCCTGACTTTC. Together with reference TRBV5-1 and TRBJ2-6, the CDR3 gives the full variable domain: KAGVTQTPRYLIKTRGQQVTLSCSPISGHRSVSWYQQTPGQGLQFLFEYFSETQRNKGNFPGRFSGRQFSNSRSEMNVSTLELGDSALYLCASSPPAGANVLTFGAGSRLTVL.

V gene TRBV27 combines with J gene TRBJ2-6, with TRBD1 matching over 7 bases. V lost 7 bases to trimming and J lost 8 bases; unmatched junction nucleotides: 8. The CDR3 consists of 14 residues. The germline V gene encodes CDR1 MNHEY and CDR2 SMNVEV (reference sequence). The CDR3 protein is CASNPAGGPNVLTF. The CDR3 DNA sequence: TGTGCCAGCAACCCCGCAGGGGGTCCCAACGTCCTGACTTTC. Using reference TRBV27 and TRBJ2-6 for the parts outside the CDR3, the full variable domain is EAQVTQNPRYLITVTGKKLTVTCSQNMNHEYMSWYRQDPGLGLRQIYYSMNVEVTDKGDVPEGYKVSRKEKRNFPLILESPSPNQTSLYFCASNPAGGPNVLTFGAGSRLTVL.

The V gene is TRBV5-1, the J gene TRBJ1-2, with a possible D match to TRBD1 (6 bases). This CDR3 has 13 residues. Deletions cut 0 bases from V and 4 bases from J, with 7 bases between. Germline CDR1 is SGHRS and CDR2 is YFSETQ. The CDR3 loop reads CASSLGGGYGYTF. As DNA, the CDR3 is TGCGCCAGCAGCTTGGGAGGGGGCTATGGCTACACCTTC.

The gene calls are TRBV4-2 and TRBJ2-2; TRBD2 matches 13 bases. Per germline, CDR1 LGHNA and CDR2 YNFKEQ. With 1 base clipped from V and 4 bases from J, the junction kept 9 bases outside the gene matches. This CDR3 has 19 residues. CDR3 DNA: TGTGCCAGCAGCCAAGTGGGACTACTAGCGGGGGGGCTCACCGGGGAGCTGTTTTTT. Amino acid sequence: CASSQVGLLAGGLTGELFF.

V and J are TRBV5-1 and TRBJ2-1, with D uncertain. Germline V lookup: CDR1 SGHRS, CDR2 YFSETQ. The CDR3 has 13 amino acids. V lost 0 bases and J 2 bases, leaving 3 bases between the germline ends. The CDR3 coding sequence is TGCGCCAGCAGCTTGGCTACCTACAATGAGCAGTTCTTC. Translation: CASSLATYNEQFF.

The CDR3 region has the DNA TGTGCCAGCAAGTCGGGCCACGAGCAGTACTTC. Its protein is CASKSGHEQYF. The chain recombines TRBV6-1 with TRBJ2-7; no definite D call. This CDR3 spans 11 amino acids. V shed 7 bases and J shed 5 bases, with 9 bases lying between them. CDR1 is MNHNS and CDR2 is SASEGT in the germline V gene.

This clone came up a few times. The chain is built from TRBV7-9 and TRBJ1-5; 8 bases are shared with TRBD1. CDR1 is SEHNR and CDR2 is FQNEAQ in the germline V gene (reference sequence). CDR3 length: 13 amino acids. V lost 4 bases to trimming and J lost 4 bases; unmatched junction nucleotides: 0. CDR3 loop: CASSWTGNQPQHF. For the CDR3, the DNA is TGTGCCAGCAGCTGGACAGGGAATCAGCCCCAGCATTTT.

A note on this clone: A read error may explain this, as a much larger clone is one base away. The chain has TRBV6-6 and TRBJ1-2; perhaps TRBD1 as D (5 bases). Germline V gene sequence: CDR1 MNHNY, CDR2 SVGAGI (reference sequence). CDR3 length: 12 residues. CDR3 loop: CTSSTEGYGYTF. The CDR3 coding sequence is TGTACCAGCAGTACCGAGGGGTACGGCTACACCTTC.

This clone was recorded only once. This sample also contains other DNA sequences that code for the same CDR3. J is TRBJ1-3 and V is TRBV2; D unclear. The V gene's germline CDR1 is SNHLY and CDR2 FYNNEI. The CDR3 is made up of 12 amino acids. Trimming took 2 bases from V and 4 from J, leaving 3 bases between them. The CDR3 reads CASSEQGNTIYF. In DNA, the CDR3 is TGTGCCAGCAGTGAACAGGGAAACACCATATATTTT. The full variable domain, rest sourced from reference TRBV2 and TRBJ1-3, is EPEVTQTPSHQVTQMGQEVILRCVPISNHLYFYWYRQILGQKVEFLVSFYNNEISEKSEIFDDQFSVERPDGSNFTLKIRSTKLEDSAMYFCASSEQGNTIYFGEGSWLTVV.

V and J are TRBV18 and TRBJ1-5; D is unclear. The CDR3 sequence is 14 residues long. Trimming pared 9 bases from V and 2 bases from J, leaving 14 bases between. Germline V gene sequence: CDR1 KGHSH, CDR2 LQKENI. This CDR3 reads CASKPEEGNQPQHF. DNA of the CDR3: TGTGCCAGTAAACCCGAGGAGGGCAATCAGCCCCAGCATTTT.

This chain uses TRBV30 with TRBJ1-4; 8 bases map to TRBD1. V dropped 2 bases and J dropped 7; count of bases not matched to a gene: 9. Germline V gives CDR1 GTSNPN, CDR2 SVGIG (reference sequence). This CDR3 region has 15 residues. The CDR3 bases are TGTGCCTGGAGTTTCCAGGGGACAGGCGGTGAAAAACTGTTTTTT. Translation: CAWSFQGTGGEKLFF.

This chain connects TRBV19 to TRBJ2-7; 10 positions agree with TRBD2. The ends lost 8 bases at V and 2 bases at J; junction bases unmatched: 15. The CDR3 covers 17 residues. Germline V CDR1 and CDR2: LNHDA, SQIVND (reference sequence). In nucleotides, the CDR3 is TGTGCCAGTGCCCCGCTCCGGGGAGCGGGAGGGCCCTACGAGCAGTACTTC. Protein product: CASAPLRGAGGPYEQYF.